The present T cell receptor beta chain was sequenced within a study of early T cells in non-severe SARS-CoV-2 infection listed by TCRdb under 2021. With respect to the entire study: Because TCR sequencing relied on bulk RNA taken from unsorted whole blood, pairing of alpha and beta chains was not possible. Results the study describes overall, beyond this receptor: VDJdb matching was skewed toward anti-spike CD8 responses, so virus-specific expansions were likely underestimated and private and CD4 specificities were missed.

Its CDR3 holds 14 amino acids, cysteine through phenylalanine. The retained sequence is limited to the CDR3, 42 bases, with the frame set at the first base. Trimmed from V: 5 bases; trimmed from J: 7 bases; junction bases lacking a gene match: 4. The germline V gene specifies SGHTA as CDR1 and FQGTGA as CDR2. This was a case-control study nested in a cohort of healthcare workers in London, UK, who had nasopharyngeal swab PCR tests and blood samples taken every week. Healthcare workers were recruited between 23 and 31 March 2020, during the week of the UK lockdown, and were followed weekly for up to about 15 weeks. Libraries were made using 5' RACE. Instrument on record: NextSeq 500. To correct for sequencing error and PCR bias, the TCR library protocol tagged individual cDNA molecules with unique molecular identifiers. Sequencing covered both TCR alpha and beta chains, and within each sample the abundances of alpha and beta sequences were tightly co-correlated. In the source study's methods: Decombinator V4 was used to perform V gene, J gene and CDR3 annotation of TCR sequences. Expanded TCRs were defined as changing significantly between any two time points under a Poisson model with p below 0.0001. TCR abundances were normalised to the total number of TCRs sequenced in each sample and reported as counts per million. MAIT TCRs were defined by TRAV1-2 paired with TRAJ12, TRAJ20 or TRAJ33, and iNKT TCRs by TRAV10 paired with TRAJ18. VDJdb, accessed 1 November 2021, was searched for CMV, EBV and SARS-CoV-2 annotated TCRs, with TCRs annotated for multiple antigens excluded. The public reads were run again by TCRdb, first through fastp at Q25 and then through MiXCR, and only productive beta chains were kept. Under each unique CDR3 protein, matching rows form one entry showing the most common genes and DNA. It is TCRdb's table, rather than the study itself, that gives the V and J calls and clone size. In this sample the table shows 30,000 to 40,000 distinct CDR3 sequences, 5.8% of which occur a single time. 7% to 8.5% of the sample comes from the top ten.

The sample holds many counts of this clonotype. It lacks a known antigen. Base quality data are lacking; no much larger clone is found one base away. The receptor was isolated from an adult who was a healthcare worker with PCR-confirmed SARS-CoV-2 infection or an uninfected control (not recorded which). Recombination joined TRBV7-3 with TRBJ1-6; 8 bases in between match TRBD1. Sequencing used whole blood. The CDR3 has the sequence CASSAGTGNSPLHF. The sequence in DNA is TGTGCCAGCAGCGCCGGGACAGGCAATTCACCCCTCCACTTT.